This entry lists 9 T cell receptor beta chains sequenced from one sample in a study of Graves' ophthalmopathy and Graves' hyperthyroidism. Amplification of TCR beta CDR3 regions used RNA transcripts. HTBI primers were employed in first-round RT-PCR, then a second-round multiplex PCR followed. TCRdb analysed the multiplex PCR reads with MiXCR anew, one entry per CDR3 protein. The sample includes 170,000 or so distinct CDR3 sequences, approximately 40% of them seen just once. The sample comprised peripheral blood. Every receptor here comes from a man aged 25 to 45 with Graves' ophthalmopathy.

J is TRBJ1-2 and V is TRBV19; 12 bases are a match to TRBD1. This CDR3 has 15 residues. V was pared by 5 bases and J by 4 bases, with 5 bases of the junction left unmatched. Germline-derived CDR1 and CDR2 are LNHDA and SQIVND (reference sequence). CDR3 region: CASSGGTGGSYGYTF. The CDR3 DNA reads TGTGCCAGTAGTGGTGGGACAGGGGGCAGCTATGGCTACACCTTC.

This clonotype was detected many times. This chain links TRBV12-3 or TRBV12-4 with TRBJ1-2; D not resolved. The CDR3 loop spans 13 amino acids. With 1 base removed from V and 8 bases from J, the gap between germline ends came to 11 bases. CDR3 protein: CASSLVSQRGYTF. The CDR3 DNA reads TGTGCCAGCAGTTTAGTCAGCCAAAGGGGCTACACCTTC.

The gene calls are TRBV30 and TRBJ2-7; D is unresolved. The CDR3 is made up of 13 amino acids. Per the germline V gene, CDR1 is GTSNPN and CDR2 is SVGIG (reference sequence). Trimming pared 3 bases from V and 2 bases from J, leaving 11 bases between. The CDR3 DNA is TGTGCCTGGAGAAGAAGCAGTACCTACGAGCAGTACTTC. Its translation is CAWRRSSTYEQYF.

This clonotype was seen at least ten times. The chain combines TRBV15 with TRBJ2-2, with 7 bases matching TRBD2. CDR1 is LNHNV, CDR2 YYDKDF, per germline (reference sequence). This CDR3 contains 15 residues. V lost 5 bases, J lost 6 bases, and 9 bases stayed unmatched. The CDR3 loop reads CATSRREGDAGELFF. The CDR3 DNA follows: TGTGCCACCAGCCGGAGGGAGGGAGACGCCGGGGAGCTGTTTTTT. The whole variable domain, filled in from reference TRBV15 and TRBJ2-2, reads DAMVIQNPRYQVTQFGKPVTLSCSQTLNHNVMYWYQQKSSQAPKLLFHYYDKDFNNEADTPDNFQSRRPNTSFCFLDIRSPGLGDTAMYLCATSRREGDAGELFFGEGSRLTVL.

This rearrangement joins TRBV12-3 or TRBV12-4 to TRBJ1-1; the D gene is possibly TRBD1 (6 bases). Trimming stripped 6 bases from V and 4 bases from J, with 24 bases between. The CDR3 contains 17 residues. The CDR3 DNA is TGTGCCAGCAGCCAAGGCGGGGGCGCGGGAGGGATCACTGAAGCTTTCTTT. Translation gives CASSQGGGAGGITEAFF.

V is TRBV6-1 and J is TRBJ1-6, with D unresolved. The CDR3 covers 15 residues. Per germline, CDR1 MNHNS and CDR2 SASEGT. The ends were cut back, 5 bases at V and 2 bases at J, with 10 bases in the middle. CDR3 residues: CASSPLGAYNSPLHF. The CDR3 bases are TGTGCCAGCAGTCCACTTGGGGCCTATAATTCACCCCTCCACTTT.

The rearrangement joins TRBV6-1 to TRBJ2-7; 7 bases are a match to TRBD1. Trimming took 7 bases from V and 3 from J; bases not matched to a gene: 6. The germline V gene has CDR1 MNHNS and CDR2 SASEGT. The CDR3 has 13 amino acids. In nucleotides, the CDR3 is TGTGCCAGCAAGGGGGCTGGGGGCTACGAGCAGTACTTC. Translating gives CASKGAGGYEQYF.

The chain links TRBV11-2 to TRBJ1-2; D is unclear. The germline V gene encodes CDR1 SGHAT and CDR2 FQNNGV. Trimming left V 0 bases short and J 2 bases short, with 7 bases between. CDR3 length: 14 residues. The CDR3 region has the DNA TGTGCCAGCAGCTTAGATTCGGGGAACTATGGCTACACCTTC. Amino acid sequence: CASSLDSGNYGYTF. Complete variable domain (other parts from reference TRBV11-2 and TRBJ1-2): EAGVAQSPRYKIIEKRQSVAFWCNPISGHATLYWYQQILGQGPKLLIQFQNNGVVDDSQLPKDRFSAERLKGVDSTLKIQPAKLEDSAVYLCASSLDSGNYGYTFGSGTRLTVV.

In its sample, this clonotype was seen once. The DNA of the CDR3 is TGTGCCAGCAACCCCGGGGGTGGACTAGCCAAAAACATTCAGTACTTC. Its protein is CASNPGGGLAKNIQYF. V usage is TRBV5-5 and J usage is TRBJ2-4, with a weak D call TRBD2 (6 bases). Per the germline V gene, CDR1 is SGHKS and CDR2 is YYEKEE (reference sequence). Trimming pared 6 bases from V and 0 bases from J, leaving 16 bases between. The CDR3 spans 16 residues.